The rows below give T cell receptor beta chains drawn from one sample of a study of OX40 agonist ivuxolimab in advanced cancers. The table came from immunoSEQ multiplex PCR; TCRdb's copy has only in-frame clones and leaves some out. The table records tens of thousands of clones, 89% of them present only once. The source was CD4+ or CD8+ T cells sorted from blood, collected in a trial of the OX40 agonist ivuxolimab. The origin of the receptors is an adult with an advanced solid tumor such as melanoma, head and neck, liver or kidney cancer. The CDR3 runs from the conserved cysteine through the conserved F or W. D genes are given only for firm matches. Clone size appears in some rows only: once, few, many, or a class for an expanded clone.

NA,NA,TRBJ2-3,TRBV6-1,CASVFTGASDTQYF,TGTGCCAGCGTTTTTACGGGGGCGTCAGATACGCAGTATTTT
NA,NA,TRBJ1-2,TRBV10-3,CAISWTGTRGYTF,TGTGCCATCAGCTGGACGGGGACTAGGGGCTACACCTTC
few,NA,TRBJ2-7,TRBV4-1,CASSRGRTDEGLQYF,TGCGCCAGCAGCAGGGGGAGGACGGATGAAGGGCTGCAGTACTTC
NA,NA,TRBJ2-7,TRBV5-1,CASSLEPTADEQYF,TGCGCCAGCAGCTTGGAGCCTACCGCTGACGAGCAGTACTTC
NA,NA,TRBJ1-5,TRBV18,CASSPLGQPGANQPQHF,TGTGCCAGCTCACCACTCGGACAGCCAGGGGCAAATCAGCCCCAGCATTTT
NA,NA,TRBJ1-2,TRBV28,CASSSPQTGRFTENYGYTF,TGTGCCAGCAGTTCGCCCCAGACAGGTCGTTTTACTGAGAACTATGGCTACACCTTC
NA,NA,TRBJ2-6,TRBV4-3,CASSQSGSFSGANVLTF,TGCGCCAGCAGCCAATCTGGAAGCTTCTCTGGGGCCAACGTCCTGACTTTC
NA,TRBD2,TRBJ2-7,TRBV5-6,CASTTLPGGLGEQYF,TGTGCCAGCACCACCTTACCGGGGGGATTGGGCGAGCAGTACTTC
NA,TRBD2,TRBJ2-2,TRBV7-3,CASSSLAGAPPGELFF,TGTGCCAGCAGCTCCCTAGCGGGGGCCCCCCCCGGGGAGCTGTTTTTT
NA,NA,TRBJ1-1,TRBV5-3,CARSLERGSGDTEAFF,TGTGCCAGAAGCTTGGAGAGGGGATCAGGGGACACTGAAGCTTTCTTT
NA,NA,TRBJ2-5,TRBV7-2,CASTPDGSAGRETQYF,TGTGCCAGCACCCCAGATGGGTCTGCTGGGAGGGAGACCCAGTACTTC
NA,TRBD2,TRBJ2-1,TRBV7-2,CASRIAGGPSYNEQFF,TGTGCCAGCAGGATAGCGGGAGGACCTTCCTACAATGAGCAGTTCTTC
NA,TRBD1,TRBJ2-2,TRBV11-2,CASSLRTGDTGELFF,TGTGCCAGCAGCTTAAGGACAGGAGACACCGGGGAGCTGTTTTTT
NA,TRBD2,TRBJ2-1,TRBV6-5,CASSYSLAGVYNEQFF,TGTGCCAGCAGTTACTCTCTCGCGGGGGTATACAATGAGCAGTTCTTC
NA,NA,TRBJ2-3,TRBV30,CAWMAGRSTDTQYF,TGTGCCTGGATGGCGGGCAGGAGCACAGATACGCAGTATTTT
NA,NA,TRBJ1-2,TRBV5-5,CASSSGGDYGYTF,TGTGCCAGCAGCTCCGGCGGAGACTATGGCTACACCTTC
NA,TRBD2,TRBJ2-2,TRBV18,CASSPRLAENTGELFF,TGTGCCAGCTCACCGCGGCTAGCGGAGAACACCGGGGAGCTGTTTTTT
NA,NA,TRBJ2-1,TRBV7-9,CASSLVAGRTSEQFF,TGTGCCAGCAGCTTGGTTGCAGGAAGGACATCAGAGCAGTTCTTC
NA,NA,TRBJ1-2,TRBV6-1,CASSAAPGHRHGYTF,TGTGCCAGCAGCGCGGCTCCGGGACATCGCCATGGCTACACCTTC
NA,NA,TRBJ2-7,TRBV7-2,CASSQQSYEQYF,TGTGCCAGCAGCCAACAGTCCTACGAGCAGTACTTC
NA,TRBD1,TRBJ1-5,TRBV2,CASAGTDNSNQPQHF,TGTGCCAGCGCCGGGACAGACAATAGCAATCAGCCCCAGCATTTT
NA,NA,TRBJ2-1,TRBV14,CASSQGYSYNEQFF,TGTGCCAGCAGCCAAGGGTACAGCTACAATGAGCAGTTCTTC
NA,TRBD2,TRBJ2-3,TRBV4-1,CASSQGTSGGTTDTQYF,TGCGCCAGCAGCCAAGGGACTAGCGGGGGGACCACAGATACGCAGTATTTT
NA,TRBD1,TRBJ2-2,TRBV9,CASRQGARETGELFF,TGTGCCAGCCGACAGGGGGCAAGGGAGACCGGGGAGCTGTTTTTT
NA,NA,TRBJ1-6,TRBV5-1,CASSLEQADSPLHF,TGCGCCAGCAGCTTGGAACAGGCGGATTCACCCCTCCACTTT
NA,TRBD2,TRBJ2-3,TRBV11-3,CASGLAATDTQYF,TGTGCCAGCGGACTAGCGGCCACAGATACGCAGTATTTT
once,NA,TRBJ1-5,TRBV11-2,CASSLSDNQPQHF,TGTGCCAGCAGCTTAAGTGATAATCAGCCCCAGCATTTT
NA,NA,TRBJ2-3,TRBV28,CASTTTKRSWDTQYF,TGTGCCAGCACCACCACAAAGCGGAGCTGGGATACGCAGTATTTT
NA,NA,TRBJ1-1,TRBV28,CASSPTGTINTEAFF,TGTGCCAGCAGTCCAACAGGGACGATAAACACTGAAGCTTTCTTT
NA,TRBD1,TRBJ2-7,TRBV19,CASSIRQGGSYEQYF,TGTGCCAGTAGTATTAGACAGGGTGGATCCTACGAGCAGTACTTC
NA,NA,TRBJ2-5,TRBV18,CASSPAAETQYF,TGTGCCAGCTCACCTGCGGCAGAGACCCAGTACTTC
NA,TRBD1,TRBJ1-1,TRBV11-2,CASSLGTGNTEAFF,TGTGCCAGCAGCTTAGGGACAGGGAACACTGAAGCTTTCTTT
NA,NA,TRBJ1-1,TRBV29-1,CSVEPGRGTEAFF,TGCAGCGTTGAGCCAGGGAGGGGCACTGAAGCTTTCTTT
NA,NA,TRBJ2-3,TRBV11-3,CASSLSGTDTQYF,TGTGCCAGCAGCTTAAGCGGGACAGATACGCAGTATTTT
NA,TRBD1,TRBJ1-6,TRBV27,CASRFWTGVNSPLHF,TGTGCCAGCAGATTCTGGACAGGGGTTAACTCACCCCTCCACTTT
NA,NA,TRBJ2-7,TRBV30,CAWGGPPSAVYEQYF,TGTGCCTGGGGGGGGCCCCCTAGCGCGGTCTACGAGCAGTACTTC
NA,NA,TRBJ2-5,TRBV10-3,CAIMGGLWETQYF,TGTGCCATCATGGGGGGGCTGTGGGAGACCCAGTACTTC
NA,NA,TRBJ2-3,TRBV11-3,CASSLKGGTQYF,TGTGCCAGCAGCTTAAAGGGGGGTACGCAGTATTTT
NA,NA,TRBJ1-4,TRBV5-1,CASSGRPGQNEKLFF,TGCGCCAGCAGCGGGAGACCCGGGCAAAATGAAAAACTGTTTTTT
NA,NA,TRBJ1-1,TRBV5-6,CASSLWSNTEAFF,TGTGCCAGCAGCTTATGGTCGAACACTGAAGCTTTCTTT
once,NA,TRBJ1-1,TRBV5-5,CASSSYLTEAFF,TGTGCCAGCAGCTCTTATCTCACTGAAGCTTTCTTT
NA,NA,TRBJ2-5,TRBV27,CASSFKYQETQYF,TGTGCCAGCAGTTTCAAGTACCAAGAGACCCAGTACTTC
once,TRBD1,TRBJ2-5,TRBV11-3,CASSLQGRQGETQYF,TGTGCCAGCAGCTTACAGGGCCGACAGGGGGAGACCCAGTACTTC
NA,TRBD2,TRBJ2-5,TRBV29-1,CSVDGTSGQETQYF,TGCAGCGTTGACGGGACTAGCGGGCAAGAGACCCAGTACTTC
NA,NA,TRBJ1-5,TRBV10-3,CAINRESNQPQHF,TGTGCCATCAACCGGGAAAGCAATCAGCCCCAGCATTTT
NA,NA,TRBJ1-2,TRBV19,CASQARAGGNYGYTF,TGTGCCTCACAGGCAAGGGCCGGCGGGAACTATGGCTACACCTTC
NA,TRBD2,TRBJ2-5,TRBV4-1,CASSQGPGTTKDQETQYF,TGCGCCAGCAGCCAAGGACCCGGGACTACAAAAGACCAAGAGACCCAGTACTTC
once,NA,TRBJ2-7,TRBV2,CASSGRGRGSYEQYF,TGTGCCAGCAGTGGTAGGGGCAGGGGCTCCTACGAGCAGTACTTC
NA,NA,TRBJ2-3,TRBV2,CASSPYARSGTQYF,TGTGCCAGCAGCCCCTATGCCCGGTCTGGTACGCAGTATTTT
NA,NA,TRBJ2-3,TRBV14,CASSQGWVDTQYF,TGTGCCAGCAGCCAAGGCTGGGTGGATACGCAGTATTTT
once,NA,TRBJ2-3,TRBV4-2,CASSQGSGAPDTQYF,TGTGCCAGCAGCCAAGGGTCCGGGGCCCCAGATACGCAGTATTTT
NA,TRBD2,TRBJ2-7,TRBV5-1,CASSSGTSGAYEQYF,TGCGCCAGCAGCTCCGGGACTAGCGGAGCTTACGAGCAGTACTTC